This T cell receptor beta chain is from a study of graft-versus-host responses after intestinal transplantation. Study overall: Anti-thymocyte globulin induction was given to all recipients, followed by tacrolimus and steroids for 2 to 3 years.

This CDR3 has 13 residues. J was trimmed by 4 bases and V by 6 bases; bases with no gene match: 8. From germline, CDR1 is SQVTM and CDR2 ANQGSEA. Study observations and caveats: Graft-donor T cell macrochimerism coincided with high graft-versus-host to host-versus-graft clonal ratios in allografts. GvH clonotypes were identified within recipient marrow, with a subset emerging first in ileum or blood. Maximum circulating GvH clone levels tracked with early post-transplant HvG decreases.

Profiled with immunoSEQ multiplex PCR; TCRdb holds only in-frame clones, not every one. Among around 93,000 clones listed, over 80% were seen once. To note about this clone: The antigen is not known.

The TCR sequence derives from a human donor who received an intestinal transplant. The specimen comprised unstimulated CD8+ T cells sorted from spleen or lymph node cells, sampled before intestinal transplant. V and J are TRBV29-1 and TRBJ1-1; 7 positions agree with TRBD1. DNA of the CDR3: TGCAGCGTAATGCCGCAGGGGGGCACTGAAGCTTTCTTT. As protein: CSVMPQGGTEAFF.